The TCR beta chain under discussion was sequenced for a study of T cells expressing NK-cell markers. The CDR3 is made up of 14 amino acids. Looked up from germline, CDR1 is SSHAT and CDR2 is FNYEAQ (reference sequence). One entry per CDR3 protein, without DNA, is what TCRdb gives after re-calling the 5' RACE reads. The sample table includes about 430,000 distinct CDR3 sequences. The chain recombines TRBV7-7 with TRBJ2-3; TCRdb proposes TRBD1, but this gene call is untestable without DNA. Sequencing input: blood T cells: a sorted CD56 or NKG2C T cell subset, CD4+ or CD8+ T cells, or bulk PBMC T cells (not recorded which). This sequence was found in a woman aged 45-65 years in good health. The CDR3 reads CASSPGTPGDTQYF. The full variable domain, its missing parts supplied by reference TRBV7-7 and TRBJ2-3, is GAGVSQSPRYKVTKRGQDVTLRCDPISSHATLYWYQQALGQGPEFLTYFNYEAQPDKSGLPSDRFSAERPEGSISTLTIQRTEQRDSAMYRCASSPGTPGDTQYFGPGTRLTVL.